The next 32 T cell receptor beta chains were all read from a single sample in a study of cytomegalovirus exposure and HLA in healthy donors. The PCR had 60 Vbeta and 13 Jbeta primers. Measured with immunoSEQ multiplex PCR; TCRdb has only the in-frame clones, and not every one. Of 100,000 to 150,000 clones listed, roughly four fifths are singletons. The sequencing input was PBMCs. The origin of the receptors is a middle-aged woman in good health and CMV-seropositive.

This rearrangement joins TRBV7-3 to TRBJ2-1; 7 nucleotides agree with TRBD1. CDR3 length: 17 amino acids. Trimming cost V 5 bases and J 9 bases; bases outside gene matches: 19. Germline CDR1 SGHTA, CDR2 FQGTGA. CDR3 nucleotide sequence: TGTGCCAGCAGCCTAGTGGCCGTCGACAGGGTTGGTGGTGAGCAGTTCTTC. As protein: CASSLVAVDRVGGEQFF.

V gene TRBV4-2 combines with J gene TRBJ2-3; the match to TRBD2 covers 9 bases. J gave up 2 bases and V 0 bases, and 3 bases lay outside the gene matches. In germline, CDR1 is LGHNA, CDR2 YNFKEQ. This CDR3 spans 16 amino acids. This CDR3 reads CASSQEAGGFTDTQYF. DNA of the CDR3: TGTGCCAGCAGCCAAGAGGCGGGGGGGTTCACAGATACGCAGTATTTT.

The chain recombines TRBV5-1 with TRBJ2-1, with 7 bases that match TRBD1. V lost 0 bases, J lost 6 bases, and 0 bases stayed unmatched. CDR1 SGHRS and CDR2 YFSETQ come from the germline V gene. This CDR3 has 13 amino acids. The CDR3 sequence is CASSLGDSNEQFF. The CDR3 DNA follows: TGCGCCAGCAGCTTGGGGGACAGCAATGAGCAGTTCTTC.

The DNA of the CDR3 is TGTGCCAGCAGCTTAGGACAGGGGGGGGCCTACGAGCAGTACTTC. Residues: CASSLGQGGAYEQYF. V and J are TRBV7-2 and TRBJ2-7, with 9 bases lining up with TRBD1. This CDR3 contains 15 residues. After removal of 1 base from V and 2 bases from J, the junction contained 3 bases not matched to a gene. Looked up from germline, CDR1 is SGHTA and CDR2 is FQGNSA.

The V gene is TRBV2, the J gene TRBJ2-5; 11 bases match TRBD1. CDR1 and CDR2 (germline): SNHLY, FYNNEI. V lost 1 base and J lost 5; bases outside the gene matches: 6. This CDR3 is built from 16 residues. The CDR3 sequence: CASSEEGTGGSETQYF. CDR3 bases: TGTGCCAGCAGTGAAGAGGGGACAGGGGGTTCGGAGACCCAGTACTTC.

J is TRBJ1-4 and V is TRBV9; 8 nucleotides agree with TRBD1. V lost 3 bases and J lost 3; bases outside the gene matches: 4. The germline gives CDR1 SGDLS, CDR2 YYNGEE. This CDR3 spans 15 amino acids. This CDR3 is CASSGQGAANEKLFF. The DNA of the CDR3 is TGTGCCAGCAGCGGCCAGGGGGCAGCTAATGAAAAACTGTTTTTT.

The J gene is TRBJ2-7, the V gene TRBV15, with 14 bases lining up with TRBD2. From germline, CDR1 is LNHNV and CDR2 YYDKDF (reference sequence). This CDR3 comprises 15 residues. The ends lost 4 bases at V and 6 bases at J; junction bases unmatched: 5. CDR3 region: CATSTSGLAGVEQYF. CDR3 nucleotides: TGTGCCACCAGCACTTCGGGACTAGCGGGAGTCGAGCAGTACTTC.

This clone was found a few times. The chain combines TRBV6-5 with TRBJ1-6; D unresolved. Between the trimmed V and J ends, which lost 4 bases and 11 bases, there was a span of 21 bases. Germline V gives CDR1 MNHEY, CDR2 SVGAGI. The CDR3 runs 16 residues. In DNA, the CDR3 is TGTGCCAGCAGTTCCGCAGGAGGAGGCTCAGGCGCACCCCTCCACTTT. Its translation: CASSSAGGGSGAPLHF.

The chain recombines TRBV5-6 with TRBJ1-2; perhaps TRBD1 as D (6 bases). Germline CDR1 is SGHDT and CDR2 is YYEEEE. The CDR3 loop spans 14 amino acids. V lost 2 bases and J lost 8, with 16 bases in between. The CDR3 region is CASSLPTGFFGYTF. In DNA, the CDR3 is TGTGCCAGCAGCTTACCTACAGGGTTTTTCGGCTACACCTTC. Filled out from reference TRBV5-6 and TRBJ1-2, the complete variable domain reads DAGVTQSPTHLIKTRGQQVTLRCSPKSGHDTVSWYQQALGQGPQFIFQYYEEEERQRGNFPDRFSGHQFPNYSSELNVNALLLGDSALYLCASSLPTGFFGYTFGSGTRLTVV.

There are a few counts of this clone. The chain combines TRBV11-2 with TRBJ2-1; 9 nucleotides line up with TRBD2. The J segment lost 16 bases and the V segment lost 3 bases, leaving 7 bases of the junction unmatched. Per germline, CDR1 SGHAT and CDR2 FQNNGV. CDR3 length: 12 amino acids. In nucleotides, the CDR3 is TGTGCCAGCAGCTTGGAAACCGGGACTAGCTTCTTC. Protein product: CASSLETGTSFF.

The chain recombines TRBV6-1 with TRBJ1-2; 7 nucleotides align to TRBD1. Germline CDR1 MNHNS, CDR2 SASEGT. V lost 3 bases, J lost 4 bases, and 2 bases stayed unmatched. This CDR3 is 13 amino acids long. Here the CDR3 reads CASSEGQTYGYTF. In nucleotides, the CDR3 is TGTGCCAGCAGTGAGGGACAGACCTATGGCTACACCTTC.

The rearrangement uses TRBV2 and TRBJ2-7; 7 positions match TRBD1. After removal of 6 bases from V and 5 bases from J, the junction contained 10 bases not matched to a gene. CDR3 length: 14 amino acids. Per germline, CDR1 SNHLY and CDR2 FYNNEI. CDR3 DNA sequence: TGTGCCAGCAGGACCGACAGGGCGTATCACGAGCAGTACTTC. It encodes CASRTDRAYHEQYF. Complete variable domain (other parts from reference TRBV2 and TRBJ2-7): EPEVTQTPSHQVTQMGQEVILRCVPISNHLYFYWYRQILGQKVEFLVSFYNNEISEKSEIFDDQFSVERPDGSNFTLKIRSTKLEDSAMYFCASRTDRAYHEQYFGPGTRLTVT.

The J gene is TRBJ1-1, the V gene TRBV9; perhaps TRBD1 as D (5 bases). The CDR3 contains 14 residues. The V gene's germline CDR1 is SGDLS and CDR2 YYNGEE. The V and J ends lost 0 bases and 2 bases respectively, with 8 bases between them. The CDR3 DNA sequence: TGTGCCAGCAGCGTAGGGAGGGGTAACACTGAAGCTTTCTTT. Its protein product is CASSVGRGNTEAFF.

The CDR3, as DNA: TGTGCCAGCAGCCGGGGGCGGGGGGGTTACAATGAGCAGTTCTTC. Its protein product is CASSRGRGGYNEQFF. V and J are TRBV7-3 and TRBJ2-1, with TRBD2 matching 9 bases. Trimming took 5 bases from V and 4 from J; bases not matched to a gene: 6. Germline CDR1 is SGHTA and CDR2 is FQGTGA. This CDR3 spans 15 amino acids.

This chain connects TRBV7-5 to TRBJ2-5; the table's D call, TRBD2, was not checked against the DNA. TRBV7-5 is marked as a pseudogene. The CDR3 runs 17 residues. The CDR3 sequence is CARLLAATSGNQETQYF. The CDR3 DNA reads TGTGCCAGACTACTTGCAGCGACTAGCGGGAACCAAGAGACCCAGTACTTC.

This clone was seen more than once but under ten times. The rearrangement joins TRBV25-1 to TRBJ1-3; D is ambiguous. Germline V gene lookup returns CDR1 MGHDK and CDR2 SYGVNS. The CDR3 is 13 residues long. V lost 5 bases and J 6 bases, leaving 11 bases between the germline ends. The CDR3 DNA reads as TGTGCCAGCAGTCCCGGGTATGAAAACACCATATATTTT. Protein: CASSPGYENTIYF.

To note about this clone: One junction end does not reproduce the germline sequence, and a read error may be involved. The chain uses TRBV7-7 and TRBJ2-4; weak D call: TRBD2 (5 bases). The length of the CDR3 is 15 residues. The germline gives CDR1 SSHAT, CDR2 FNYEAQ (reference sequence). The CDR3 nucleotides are TGTGCTAGCAGCTTAGCATCTCGGGGTAAAAACATTCAGTACTTC. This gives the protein CASSLASRGKNIQYF. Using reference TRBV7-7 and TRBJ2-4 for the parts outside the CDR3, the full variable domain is GAGVSQSPRYKVTKRGQDVTLRCDPISSHATLYWYQQALGQGPEFLTYFNYEAQPDKSGLPSDRFSAERPEGSISTLTIQRTEQRDSAMYRCASSLASRGKNIQYFGAGTRLSVL.

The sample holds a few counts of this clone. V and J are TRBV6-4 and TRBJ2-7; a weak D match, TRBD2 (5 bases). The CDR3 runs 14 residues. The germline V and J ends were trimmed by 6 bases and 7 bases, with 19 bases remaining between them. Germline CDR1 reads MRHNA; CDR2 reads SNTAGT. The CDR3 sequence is CASSEEGVGCEQYF. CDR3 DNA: TGTGCCAGCAGCGAAGAGGGTGTGGGCTGTGAGCAGTACTTC.

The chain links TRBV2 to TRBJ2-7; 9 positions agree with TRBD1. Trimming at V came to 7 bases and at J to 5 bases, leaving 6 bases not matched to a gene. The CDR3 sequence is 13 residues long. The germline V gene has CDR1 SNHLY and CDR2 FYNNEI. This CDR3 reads CASMGTGHNEQYF. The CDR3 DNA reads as TGTGCCAGCATGGGGACAGGGCATAACGAGCAGTACTTC.

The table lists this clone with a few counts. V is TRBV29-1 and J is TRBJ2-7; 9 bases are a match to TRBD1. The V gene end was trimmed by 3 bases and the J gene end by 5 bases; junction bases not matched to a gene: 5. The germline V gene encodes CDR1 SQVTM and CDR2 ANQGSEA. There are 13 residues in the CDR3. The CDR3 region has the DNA TGCAGCGTTGAGGGGACAGGGTGGGACGAGCAGTACTTC. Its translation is CSVEGTGWDEQYF.

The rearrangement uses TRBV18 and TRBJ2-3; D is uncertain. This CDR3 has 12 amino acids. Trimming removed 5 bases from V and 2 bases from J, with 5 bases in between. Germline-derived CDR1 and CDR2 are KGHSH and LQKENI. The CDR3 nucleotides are TGTGCCAGCTCATCATCCACAGATACGCAGTATTTT. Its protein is CASSSSTDTQYF. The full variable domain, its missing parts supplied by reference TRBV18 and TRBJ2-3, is NAGVMQNPRHLVRRRGQEARLRCSPMKGHSHVYWYRQLPEEGLKFMVYLQKENIIDESGMPKERFSAEFPKEGPSILRIQQVVRGDSAAYFCASSSSTDTQYFGPGTRLTVL.

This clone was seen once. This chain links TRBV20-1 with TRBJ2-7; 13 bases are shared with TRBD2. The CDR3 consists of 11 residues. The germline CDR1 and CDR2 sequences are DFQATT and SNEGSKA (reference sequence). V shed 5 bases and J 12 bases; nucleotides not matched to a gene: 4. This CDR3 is CSAGLAGVWYF. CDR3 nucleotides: TGCAGTGCTGGACTAGCGGGAGTCTGGTACTTC.

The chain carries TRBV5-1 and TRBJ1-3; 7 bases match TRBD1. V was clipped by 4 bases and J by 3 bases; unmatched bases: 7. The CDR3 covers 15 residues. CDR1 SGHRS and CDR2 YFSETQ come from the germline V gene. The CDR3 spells CASSGDRVGGNTIYF. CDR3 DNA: TGCGCCAGCAGCGGCGACAGGGTCGGTGGAAACACCATATATTTT.

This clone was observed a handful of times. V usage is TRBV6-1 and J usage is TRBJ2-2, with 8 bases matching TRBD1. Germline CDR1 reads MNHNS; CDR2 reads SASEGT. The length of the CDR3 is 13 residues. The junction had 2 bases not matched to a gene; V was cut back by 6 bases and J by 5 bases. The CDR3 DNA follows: TGTGCCAGCAGCCGGGACAGGACCGGGGAGCTGTTTTTT. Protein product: CASSRDRTGELFF.

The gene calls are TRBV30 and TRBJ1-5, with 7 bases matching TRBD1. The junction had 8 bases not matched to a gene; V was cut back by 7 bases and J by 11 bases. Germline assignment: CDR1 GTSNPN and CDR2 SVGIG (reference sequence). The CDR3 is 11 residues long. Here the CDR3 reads CAFRQGGSQHF. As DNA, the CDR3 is TGTGCCTTCCGACAGGGCGGCTCCCAGCATTTT.

Written as DNA, the CDR3 is TGCGCCAGCAGCCGACAGGGATCTGGAAACACCATATATTTT. This codes for CASSRQGSGNTIYF. The rearrangement joins TRBV5-1 to TRBJ1-3; 7 nucleotides line up with TRBD1. Germline trimming cut 4 bases from V and 1 base from J; bases unmatched to any gene: 2. Per the germline V gene, CDR1 is SGHRS and CDR2 is YFSETQ. The CDR3 runs to 14 residues.

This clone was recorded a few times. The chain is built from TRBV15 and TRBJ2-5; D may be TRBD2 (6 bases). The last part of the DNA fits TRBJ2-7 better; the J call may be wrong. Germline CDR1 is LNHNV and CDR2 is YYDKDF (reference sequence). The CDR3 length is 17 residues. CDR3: CATSKGWGSRLGDEQYF. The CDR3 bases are TGTGCCACCAGCAAGGGATGGGGTTCCCGACTAGGAGACGAGCAGTACTTC.

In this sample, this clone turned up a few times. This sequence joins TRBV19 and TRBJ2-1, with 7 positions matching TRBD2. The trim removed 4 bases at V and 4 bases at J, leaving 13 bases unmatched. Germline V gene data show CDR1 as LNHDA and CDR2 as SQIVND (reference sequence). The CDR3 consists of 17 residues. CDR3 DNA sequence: TGTGCCAGTAGTACTTTCTCGGGCGGGAGTTTTTACAATGAGCAGTTCTTC. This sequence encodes CASSTFSGGSFYNEQFF.

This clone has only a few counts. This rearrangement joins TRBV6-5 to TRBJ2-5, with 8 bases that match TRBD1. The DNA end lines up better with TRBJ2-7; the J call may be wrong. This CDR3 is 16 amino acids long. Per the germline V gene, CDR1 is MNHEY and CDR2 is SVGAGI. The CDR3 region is CASSYGGTGGPYEQYF. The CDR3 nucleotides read TGTGCCAGCAGTTACGGAGGGACAGGAGGACCTTACGAGCAGTACTTC.

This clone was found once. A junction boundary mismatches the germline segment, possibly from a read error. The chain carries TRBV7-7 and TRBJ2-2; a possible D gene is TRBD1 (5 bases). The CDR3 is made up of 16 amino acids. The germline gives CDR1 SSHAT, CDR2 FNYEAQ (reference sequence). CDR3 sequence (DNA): TGTGCTAGCAGTTCTACAGGCGGCGCGAACACCGGGGAGCTGTTTTTT. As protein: CASSSTGGANTGELFF. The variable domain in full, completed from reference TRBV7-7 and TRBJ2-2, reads GAGVSQSPRYKVTKRGQDVTLRCDPISSHATLYWYQQALGQGPEFLTYFNYEAQPDKSGLPSDRFSAERPEGSISTLTIQRTEQRDSAMYRCASSSTGGANTGELFFGEGSRLTVL.

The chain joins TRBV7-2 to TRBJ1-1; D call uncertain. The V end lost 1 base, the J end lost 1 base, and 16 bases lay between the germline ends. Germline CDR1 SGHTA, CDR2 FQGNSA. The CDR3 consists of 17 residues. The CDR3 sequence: CASSLEFLVLRNTEAFF. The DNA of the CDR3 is TGTGCCAGCAGCTTAGAATTTCTAGTTCTACGGAACACTGAAGCTTTCTTT.

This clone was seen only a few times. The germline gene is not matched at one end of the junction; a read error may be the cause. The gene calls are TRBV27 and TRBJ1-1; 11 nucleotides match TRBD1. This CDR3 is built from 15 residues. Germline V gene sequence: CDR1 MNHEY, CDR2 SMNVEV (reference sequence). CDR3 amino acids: CASRPGQGARTEALF. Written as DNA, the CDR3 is TGTGCCAGCAGACCCGGACAGGGGGCAAGGACTGAAGCTCTCTTT.